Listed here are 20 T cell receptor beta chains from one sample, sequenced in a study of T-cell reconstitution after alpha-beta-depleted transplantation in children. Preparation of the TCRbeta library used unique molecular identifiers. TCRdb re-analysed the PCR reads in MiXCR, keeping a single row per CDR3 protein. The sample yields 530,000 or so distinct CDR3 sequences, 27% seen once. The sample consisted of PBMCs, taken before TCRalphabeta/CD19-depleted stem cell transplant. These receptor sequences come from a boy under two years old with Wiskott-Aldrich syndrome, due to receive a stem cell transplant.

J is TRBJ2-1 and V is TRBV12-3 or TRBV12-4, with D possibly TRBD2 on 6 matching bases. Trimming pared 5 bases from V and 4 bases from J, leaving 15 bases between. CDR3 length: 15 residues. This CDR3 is CASSPPGTLYNEQFF. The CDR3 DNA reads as TGTGCCAGCAGTCCCCCGGGGACTTTATACAATGAGCAGTTCTTC.

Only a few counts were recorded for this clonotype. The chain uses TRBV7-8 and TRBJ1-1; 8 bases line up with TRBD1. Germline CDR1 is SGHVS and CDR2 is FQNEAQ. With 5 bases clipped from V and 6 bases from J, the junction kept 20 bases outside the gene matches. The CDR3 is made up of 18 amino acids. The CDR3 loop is CASSPGQNAGGAKSEAFF. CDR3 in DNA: TGTGCCAGCAGCCCCGGTCAAAACGCAGGGGGCGCAAAGTCTGAAGCTTTCTTT.

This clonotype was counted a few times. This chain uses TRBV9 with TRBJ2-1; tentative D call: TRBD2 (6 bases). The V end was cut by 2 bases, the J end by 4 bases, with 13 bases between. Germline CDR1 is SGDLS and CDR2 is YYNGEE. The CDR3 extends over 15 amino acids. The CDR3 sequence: CASSVKGLGYNEQFF. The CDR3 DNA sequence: TGTGCCAGCAGCGTCAAGGGACTCGGATACAATGAGCAGTTCTTC.

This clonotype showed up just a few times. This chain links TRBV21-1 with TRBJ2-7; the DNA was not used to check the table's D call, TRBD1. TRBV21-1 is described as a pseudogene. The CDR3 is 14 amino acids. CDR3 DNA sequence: TGTGCCAGCAGCAAAGGGACAGGGGCCTACGAGCAGTACTTC. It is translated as CASSKGTGAYEQYF.

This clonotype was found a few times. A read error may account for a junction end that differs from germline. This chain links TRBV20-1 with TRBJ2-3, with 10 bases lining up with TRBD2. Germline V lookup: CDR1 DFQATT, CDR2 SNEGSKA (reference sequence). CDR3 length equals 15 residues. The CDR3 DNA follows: TGCAGTGCCAGAGGACTAGCGGAGAGCACAGATACGCAGTATTTT. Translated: CSARGLAESTDTQYF.

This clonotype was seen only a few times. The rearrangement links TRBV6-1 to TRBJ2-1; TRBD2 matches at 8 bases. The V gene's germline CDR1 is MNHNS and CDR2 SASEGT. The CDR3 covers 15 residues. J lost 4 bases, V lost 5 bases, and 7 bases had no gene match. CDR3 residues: CASSNQERGYNEQFF. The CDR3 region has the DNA TGTGCCAGCAGTAATCAGGAGCGGGGGTACAATGAGCAGTTCTTC.

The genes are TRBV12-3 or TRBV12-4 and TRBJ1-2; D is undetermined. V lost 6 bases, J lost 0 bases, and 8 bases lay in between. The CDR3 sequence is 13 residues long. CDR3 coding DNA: TGTGCCAGCAGCGGAACTACTAACTATGGCTACACCTTC. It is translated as CASSGTTNYGYTF.

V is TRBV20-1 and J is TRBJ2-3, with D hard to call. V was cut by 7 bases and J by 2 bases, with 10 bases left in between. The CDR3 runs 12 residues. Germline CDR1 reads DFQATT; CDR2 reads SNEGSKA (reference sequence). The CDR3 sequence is CSVNGVTDTQYF. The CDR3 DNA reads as TGCAGTGTTAACGGAGTCACAGATACGCAGTATTTT.

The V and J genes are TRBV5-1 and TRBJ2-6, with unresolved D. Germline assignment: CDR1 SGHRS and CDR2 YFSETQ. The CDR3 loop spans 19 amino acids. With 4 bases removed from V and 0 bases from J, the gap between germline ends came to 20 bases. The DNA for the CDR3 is TGCGCCAGCAGCCAACGCCCCCCGGGCCTAGGCTCTGGGGCCAACGTCCTGACTTTC. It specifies CASSQRPPGLGSGANVLTF.

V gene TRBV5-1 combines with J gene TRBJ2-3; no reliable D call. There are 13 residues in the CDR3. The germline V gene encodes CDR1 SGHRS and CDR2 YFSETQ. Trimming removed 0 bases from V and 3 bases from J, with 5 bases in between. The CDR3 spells CASSLEMTDTQYF. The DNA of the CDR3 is TGCGCCAGCAGCTTGGAGATGACAGATACGCAGTATTTT.

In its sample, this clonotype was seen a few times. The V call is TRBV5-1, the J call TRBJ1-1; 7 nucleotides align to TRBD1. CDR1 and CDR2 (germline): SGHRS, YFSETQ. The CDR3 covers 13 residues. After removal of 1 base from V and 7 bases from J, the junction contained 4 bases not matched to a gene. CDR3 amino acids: CASSLSWDSEAFF. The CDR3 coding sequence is TGCGCCAGCAGCTTGAGCTGGGACAGTGAAGCTTTCTTT. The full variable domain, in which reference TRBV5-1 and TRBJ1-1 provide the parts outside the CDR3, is KAGVTQTPRYLIKTRGQQVTLSCSPISGHRSVSWYQQTPGQGLQFLFEYFSETQRNKGNFPGRFSGRQFSNSRSEMNVSTLELGDSALYLCASSLSWDSEAFFGQGTRLTVV.

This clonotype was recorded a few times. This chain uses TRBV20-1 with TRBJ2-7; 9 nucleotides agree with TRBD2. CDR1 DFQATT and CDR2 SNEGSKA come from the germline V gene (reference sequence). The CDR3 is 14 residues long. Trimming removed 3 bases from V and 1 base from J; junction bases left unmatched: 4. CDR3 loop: CSARTSGLSYEQYF. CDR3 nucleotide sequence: TGCAGTGCTAGGACTAGCGGCCTTTCCTACGAGCAGTACTTC.

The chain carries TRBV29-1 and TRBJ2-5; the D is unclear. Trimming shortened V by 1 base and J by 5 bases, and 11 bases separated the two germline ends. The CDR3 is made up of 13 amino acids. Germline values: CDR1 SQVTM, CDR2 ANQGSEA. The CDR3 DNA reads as TGCAGCGTTGAAGTAGGGCTTGGGGAGACCCAGTACTTC. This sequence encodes CSVEVGLGETQYF.

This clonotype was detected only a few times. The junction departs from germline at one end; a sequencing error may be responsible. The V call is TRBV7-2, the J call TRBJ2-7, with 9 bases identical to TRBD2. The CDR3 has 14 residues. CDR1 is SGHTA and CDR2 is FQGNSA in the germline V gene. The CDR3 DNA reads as TGTGCCAGCAGCGTAGCGGGAGCTCTCTACGAGCAGTACTTC. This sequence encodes CASSVAGALYEQYF.

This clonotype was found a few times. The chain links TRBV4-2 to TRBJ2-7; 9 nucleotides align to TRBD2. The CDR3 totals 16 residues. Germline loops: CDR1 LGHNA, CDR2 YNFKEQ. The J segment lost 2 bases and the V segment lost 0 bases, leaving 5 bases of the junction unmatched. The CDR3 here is CASSQDWASGAYEQYF. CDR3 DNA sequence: TGTGCCAGCAGCCAAGATTGGGCTAGCGGGGCCTACGAGCAGTACTTC.

The CDR3 loop reads CASSQVWGVDNEQFF. CDR3 nucleotide sequence: TGTGCCAGCAGCCAAGTTTGGGGGGTTGACAATGAGCAGTTCTTC. V is TRBV4-2 and J is TRBJ2-1; possible D gene TRBD2, 6 bases. The CDR3 is 15 amino acids. Trimming stripped 1 base from V and 5 bases from J, with 12 bases between. In germline, CDR1 is LGHNA, CDR2 YNFKEQ.

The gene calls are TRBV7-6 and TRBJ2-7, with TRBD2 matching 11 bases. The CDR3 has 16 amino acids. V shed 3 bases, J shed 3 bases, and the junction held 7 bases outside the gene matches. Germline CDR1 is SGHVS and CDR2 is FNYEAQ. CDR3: CASSLSTSGTLYEQYF. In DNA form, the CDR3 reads TGTGCCAGCAGCTTGTCGACTAGCGGGACTCTCTACGAGCAGTACTTC.

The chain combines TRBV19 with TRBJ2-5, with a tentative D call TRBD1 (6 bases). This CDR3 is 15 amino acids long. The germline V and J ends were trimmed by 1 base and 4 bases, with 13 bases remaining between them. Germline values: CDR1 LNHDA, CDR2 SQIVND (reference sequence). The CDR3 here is CASSIGETGPETQYF. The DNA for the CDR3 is TGTGCCAGTAGTATAGGAGAAACAGGGCCAGAGACCCAGTACTTC.

CDR3 nucleotides: TGTGCCAGCACCCTTGGACAGGGCAACTTCTACGAGCAGTACTTC. Amino acids: CASTLGQGNFYEQYF. This rearrangement joins TRBV12-3 or TRBV12-4 to TRBJ2-7, with 8 bases identical to TRBD1. This CDR3 comprises 15 residues. With V trimmed by 7 bases and J by 3 bases, 11 bases remained unmatched.

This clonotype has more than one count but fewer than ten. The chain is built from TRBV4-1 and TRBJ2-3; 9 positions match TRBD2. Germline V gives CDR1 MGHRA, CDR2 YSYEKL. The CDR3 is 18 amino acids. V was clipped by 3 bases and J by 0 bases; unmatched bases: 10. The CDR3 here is CASSQRGAGGTSTDTQYF. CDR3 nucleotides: TGCGCCAGCAGCCAGAGGGGAGCGGGAGGCACTAGCACAGATACGCAGTATTTT.